Listed below are T cell receptor beta chains from one sample, sequenced in a study of cytomegalovirus exposure and HLA in healthy donors. Assay: immunoSEQ multiplex PCR; the TCRdb copy retains only in-frame clones and omits some. The sample gives some 150,000 clones, about 8.9% of which show up once; 1.8% is in the top ten. Sequences were obtained from PBMCs. The receptors derive from a man aged 45 to 65 in good health and CMV-seronegative. The CDR3 runs from the conserved cysteine through the conserved F or W. The D gene is left open where the match is weak. Only some rows state a clone size, as once, few, many or a class for expanded clones.

j_call v_call d_call clone_size cdr3_nt cdr3_aa
TRBJ1-1 TRBV6-5 . few TGTGCCAGCGGGGGACTTGAAGCTTTCTTT CASGGLEAFF
TRBJ2-3 TRBV14 . . TGTGCCAGCAGCCTTAATCTACAGGGAGATACGCAGTATTTT CASSLNLQGDTQYF
TRBJ2-1 TRBV4-2 TRBD1 once TGTGCCAGCAGCCAAGGGCCGGGACAGTACAATGAGCAGTTCTTC CASSQGPGQYNEQFF
TRBJ1-1 TRBV9 . . TGTGCCAGCAGCGTAGGGGCAGGGGTGGCAATGAACACTGAAGCTTTCTTT CASSVGAGVAMNTEAFF
TRBJ2-2 TRBV5-1 . few TGCGCCAGCAGCACCTGGGGGGGCGTCAACTCCTCGAACACCGGGGAGCTGTTTTTT CASSTWGGVNSSNTGELFF
TRBJ2-7 TRBV6-5 TRBD1 few TGTGCCAGCCCGACCGGGACAGGGGTCTACGAGCAGTACTTC CASPTGTGVYEQYF
TRBJ2-5 TRBV7-9 TRBD1 . TGTGCCAGCAGCTTAGGGACAGGGCACCAAGAGACCCAGTACTTC CASSLGTGHQETQYF
TRBJ1-2 TRBV11-1 TRBD1 . TGTGCCAGCAGCCGGGACAGGGGCAGCTATGGCTACACCTTC CASSRDRGSYGYTF
TRBJ2-6 TRBV29-1 . . TGCAGCGTTGAGGAGGTCGGGTCTGGGGCCAACGTCCTGACTTTC CSVEEVGSGANVLTF
TRBJ2-7 TRBV7-9 TRBD2 . TGTGCCAGCAGGAGCGGGAGTGTAGCCTACGAGCAGTACTTC CASRSGSVAYEQYF
TRBJ2-1 TRBV27 TRBD2 . TGTGCCAGCAGTCCCACGCCTAGCGGTTCCTACAATGAGCAGTTCTTC CASSPTPSGSYNEQFF
TRBJ2-2 TRBV5-1 . few TGCGCCAGCAGCTTGGGGGCTAGCGTGGCGAACACCGGGGAGCTGTTTTTT CASSLGASVANTGELFF
TRBJ2-1 TRBV30 TRBD2 few TGTGCCTGGAGTGGTGCGGGAGGGCCTATTGAGCAGTTCTTC CAWSGAGGPIEQFF